The source of this T cell receptor beta chain is a study of T cell repertoires in cytomegalovirus infection. Study at large: Signatures in public TCR beta sequences pointed to both CMV infection and matching HLA type.

Each CDR3 protein gets one entry after TCRdb re-called the reads with MiXCR. The repertoire holds a few hundred thousand distinct CDR3 sequences, with over 8% as singletons. Regarding this clonotype: Its antigen is not known. This sequence may be a read error, since a much larger clone differs from it by one base. The CDR3 does not end in the conserved phenylalanine or tryptophan, so this is likely a read error.

Findings of the study overall: It was HLA-C-restricted CMV-specific TCR beta clonotypes that dominated the response ex vivo.

This CDR3 has 18 residues. Looked up from germline, CDR1 is MDHEN and CDR2 is SYDVKM. With V trimmed by 3 bases and J by 6 bases, 10 bases remained unmatched. The sequence came from a human donor in good health (CMV status not recorded). Some clones in this sample may be carry-over from other donors' samples. Sequenced material: PBMCs. V and J are TRBV28 and TRBJ2-5, with 16 bases fitting TRBD2. The DNA for the CDR3 is TGTGCCAGCAGTTTCCAGGGAGGGACTAGCGGGAGGGGGAAGACCCAGTACTCC. It specifies CASSFQGGTSGRGKTQYS.